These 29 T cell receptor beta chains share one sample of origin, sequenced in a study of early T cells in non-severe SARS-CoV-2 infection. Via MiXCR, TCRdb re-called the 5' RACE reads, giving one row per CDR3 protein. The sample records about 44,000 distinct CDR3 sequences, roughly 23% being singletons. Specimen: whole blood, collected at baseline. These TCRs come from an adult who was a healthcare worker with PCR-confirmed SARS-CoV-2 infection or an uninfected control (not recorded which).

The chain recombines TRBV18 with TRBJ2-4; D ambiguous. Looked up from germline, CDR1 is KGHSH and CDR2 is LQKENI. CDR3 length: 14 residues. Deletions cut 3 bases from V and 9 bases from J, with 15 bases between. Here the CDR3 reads CASSPTSFEGIQYF. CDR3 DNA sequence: TGTGCCAGCTCACCCACTTCCTTCGAAGGCATTCAGTACTTC. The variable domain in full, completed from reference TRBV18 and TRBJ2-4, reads NAGVMQNPRHLVRRRGQEARLRCSPMKGHSHVYWYRQLPEEGLKFMVYLQKENIIDESGMPKERFSAEFPKEGPSILRIQQVVRGDSAAYFCASSPTSFEGIQYFGAGTRLSVL.

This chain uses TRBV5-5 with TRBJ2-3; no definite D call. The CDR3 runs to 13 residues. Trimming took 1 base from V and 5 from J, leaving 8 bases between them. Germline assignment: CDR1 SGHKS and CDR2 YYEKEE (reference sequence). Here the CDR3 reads CASSLFSIDTQYF. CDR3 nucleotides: TGTGCCAGCAGCTTGTTTTCGATAGATACGCAGTATTTT.

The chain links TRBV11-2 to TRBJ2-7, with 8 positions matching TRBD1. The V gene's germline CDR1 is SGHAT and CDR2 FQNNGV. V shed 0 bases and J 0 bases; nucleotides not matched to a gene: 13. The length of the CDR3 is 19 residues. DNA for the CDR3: TGTGCCAGCAGCTTAGAGTTCTTCGACAGGGGCCCCTACTCCTACGAGCAGTACTTC. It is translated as CASSLEFFDRGPYSYEQYF.

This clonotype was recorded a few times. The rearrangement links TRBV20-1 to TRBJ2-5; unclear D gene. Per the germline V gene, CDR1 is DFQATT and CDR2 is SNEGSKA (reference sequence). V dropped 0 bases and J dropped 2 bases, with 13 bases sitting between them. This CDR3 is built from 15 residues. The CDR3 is CSARDLQDPQETQYF. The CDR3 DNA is TGCAGTGCTAGAGATTTGCAGGACCCACAAGAGACCCAGTACTTC.

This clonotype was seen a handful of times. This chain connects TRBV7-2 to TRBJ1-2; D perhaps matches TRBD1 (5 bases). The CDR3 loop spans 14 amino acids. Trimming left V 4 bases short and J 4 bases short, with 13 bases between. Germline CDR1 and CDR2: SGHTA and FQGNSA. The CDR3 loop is CASSSWGDAYGYTF. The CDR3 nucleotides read TGTGCCAGCAGCTCTTGGGGGGACGCCTATGGCTACACCTTC.

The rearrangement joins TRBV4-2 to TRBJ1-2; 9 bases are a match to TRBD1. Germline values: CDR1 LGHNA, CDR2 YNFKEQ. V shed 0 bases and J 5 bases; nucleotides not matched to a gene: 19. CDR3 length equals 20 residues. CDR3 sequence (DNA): TGTGCCAGCAGCCAAGATCTTGCGGGACAGGGAAGGAGCGAGATGTATGGCTACACCTTC. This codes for CASSQDLAGQGRSEMYGYTF.

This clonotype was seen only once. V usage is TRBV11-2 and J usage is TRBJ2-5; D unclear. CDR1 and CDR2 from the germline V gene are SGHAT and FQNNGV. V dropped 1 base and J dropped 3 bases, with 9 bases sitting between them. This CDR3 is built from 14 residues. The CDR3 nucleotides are TGTGCCAGCAGCTTAGCCCACTATAAAGAGACCCAGTACTTC. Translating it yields CASSLAHYKETQYF. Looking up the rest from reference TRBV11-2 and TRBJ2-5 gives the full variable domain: EAGVAQSPRYKIIEKRQSVAFWCNPISGHATLYWYQQILGQGPKLLIQFQNNGVVDDSQLPKDRFSAERLKGVDSTLKIQPAKLEDSAVYLCASSLAHYKETQYFGPGTRLLVL.

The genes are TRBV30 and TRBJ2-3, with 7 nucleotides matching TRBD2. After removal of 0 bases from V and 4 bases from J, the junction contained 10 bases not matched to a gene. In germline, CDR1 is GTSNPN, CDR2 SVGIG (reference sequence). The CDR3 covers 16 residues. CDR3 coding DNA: TGTGCCTGGAGTGTAGCCCGGGCTAGCGGCGCAGATACGCAGTATTTT. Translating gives CAWSVARASGADTQYF.

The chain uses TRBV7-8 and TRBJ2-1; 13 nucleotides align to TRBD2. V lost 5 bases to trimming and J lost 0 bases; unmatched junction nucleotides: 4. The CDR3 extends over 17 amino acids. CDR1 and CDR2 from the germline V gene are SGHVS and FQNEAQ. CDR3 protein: CASSPWTSGSSYNEQFF. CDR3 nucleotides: TGTGCCAGCAGCCCGTGGACTAGCGGGAGCTCCTACAATGAGCAGTTCTTC.

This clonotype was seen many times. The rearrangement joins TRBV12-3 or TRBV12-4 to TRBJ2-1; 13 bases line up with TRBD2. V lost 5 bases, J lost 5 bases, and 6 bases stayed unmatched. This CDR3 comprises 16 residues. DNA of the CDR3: TGTGCCAGCAGTCCGGAGGGGACTAGCGGGGACAATGAGCAGTTCTTC. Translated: CASSPEGTSGDNEQFF.

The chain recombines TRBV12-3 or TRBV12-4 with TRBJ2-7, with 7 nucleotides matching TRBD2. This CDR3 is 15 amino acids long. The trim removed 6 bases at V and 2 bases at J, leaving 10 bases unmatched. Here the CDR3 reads CASSLSGRGAYEQYF. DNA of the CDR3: TGTGCCAGCAGCCTCTCGGGACGGGGGGCCTACGAGCAGTACTTC.

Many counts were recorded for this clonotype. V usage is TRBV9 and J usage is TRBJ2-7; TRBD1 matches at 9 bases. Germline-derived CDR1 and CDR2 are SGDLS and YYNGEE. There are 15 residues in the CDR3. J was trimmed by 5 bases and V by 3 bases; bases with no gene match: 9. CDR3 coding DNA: TGTGCCAGCAGCGGTCCAGGACAGGGGCCGCACGAGCAGTACTTC. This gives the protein CASSGPGQGPHEQYF.

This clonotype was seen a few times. CDR3 loop: CASSYSIGQRGTDTQYF. The DNA of the CDR3 is TGTGCCAGCAGTTACTCGATTGGCCAGCGAGGGACAGATACGCAGTATTTT. This chain connects TRBV6-5 to TRBJ2-3, with a possible D match to TRBD2 (5 bases). Trimming stripped 0 bases from V and 3 bases from J, with 16 bases between. The CDR3 length is 17 residues. Germline V gene lookup returns CDR1 MNHEY and CDR2 SVGAGI.

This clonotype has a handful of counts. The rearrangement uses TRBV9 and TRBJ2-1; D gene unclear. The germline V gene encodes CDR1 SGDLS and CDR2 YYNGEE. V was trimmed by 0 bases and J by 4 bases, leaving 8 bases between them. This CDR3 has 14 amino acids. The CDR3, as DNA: TGTGCCAGCAGCGTAGGAGTGGCGTACAATGAGCAGTTCTTC. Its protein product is CASSVGVAYNEQFF.

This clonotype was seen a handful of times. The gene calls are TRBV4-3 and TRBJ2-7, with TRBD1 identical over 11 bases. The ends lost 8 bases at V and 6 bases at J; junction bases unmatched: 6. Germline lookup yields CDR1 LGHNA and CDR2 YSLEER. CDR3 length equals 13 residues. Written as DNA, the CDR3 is TGCGCCAGCTCTCAGGACAGGGGGCGCGAGCAGTACTTC. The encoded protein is CASSQDRGREQYF.

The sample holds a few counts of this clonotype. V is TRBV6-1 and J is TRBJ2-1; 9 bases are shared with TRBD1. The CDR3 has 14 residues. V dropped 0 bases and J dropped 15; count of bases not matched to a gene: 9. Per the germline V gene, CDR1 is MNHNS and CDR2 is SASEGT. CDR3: CASSEASSDRGRFF. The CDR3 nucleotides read TGTGCCAGCAGTGAAGCTTCATCGGACAGGGGCCGGTTCTTC.

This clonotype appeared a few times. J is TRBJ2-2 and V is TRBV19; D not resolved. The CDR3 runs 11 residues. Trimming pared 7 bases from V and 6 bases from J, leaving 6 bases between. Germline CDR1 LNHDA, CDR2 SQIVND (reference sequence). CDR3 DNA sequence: TGTGCCAGTACTCGGGCCGGGGAGCTGTTTTTT. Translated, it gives CASTRAGELFF.

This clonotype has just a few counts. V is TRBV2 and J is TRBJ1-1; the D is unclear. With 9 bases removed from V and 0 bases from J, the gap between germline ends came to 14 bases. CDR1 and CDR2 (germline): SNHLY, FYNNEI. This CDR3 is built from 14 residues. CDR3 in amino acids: CASKGGLMNTEAFF. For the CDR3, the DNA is TGTGCCAGTAAAGGAGGGCTTATGAACACTGAAGCTTTCTTT.

The CDR3 nucleotides read TGTGCCAGCAGCTTAGTCCGGGGACCCTACGAGCAGTACTTC. Protein sequence: CASSLVRGPYEQYF. The chain links TRBV11-2 to TRBJ2-7; either TRBD1 or TRBD2 may fit D (5 bases each). In germline, CDR1 is SGHAT, CDR2 FQNNGV. The ends were cut back, 1 base at V and 2 bases at J, with 9 bases in the middle. This CDR3 contains 14 residues.

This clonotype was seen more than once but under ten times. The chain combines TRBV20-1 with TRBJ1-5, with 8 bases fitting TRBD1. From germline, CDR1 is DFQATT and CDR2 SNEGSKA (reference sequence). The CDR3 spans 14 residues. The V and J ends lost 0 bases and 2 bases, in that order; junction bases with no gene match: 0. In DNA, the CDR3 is TGCAGTGCTAGAGAGGGACAGGGCAATCAGCCCCAGCATTTT. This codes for CSAREGQGNQPQHF.

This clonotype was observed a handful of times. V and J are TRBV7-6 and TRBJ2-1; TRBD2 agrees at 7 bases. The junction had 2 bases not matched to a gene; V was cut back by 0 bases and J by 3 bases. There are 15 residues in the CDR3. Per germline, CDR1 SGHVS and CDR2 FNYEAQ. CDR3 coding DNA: TGTGCCAGCAGCTTAGCGGGGGGGTACTACAATGAGCAGTTCTTC. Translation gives CASSLAGGYYNEQFF.

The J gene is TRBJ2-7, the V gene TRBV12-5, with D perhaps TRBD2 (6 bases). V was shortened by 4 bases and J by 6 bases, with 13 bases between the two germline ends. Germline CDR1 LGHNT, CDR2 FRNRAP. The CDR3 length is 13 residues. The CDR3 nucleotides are TGTGCTAGTGGTTGGGGGAAGGAGGGCGAGCAGTACTTC. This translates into CASGWGKEGEQYF.

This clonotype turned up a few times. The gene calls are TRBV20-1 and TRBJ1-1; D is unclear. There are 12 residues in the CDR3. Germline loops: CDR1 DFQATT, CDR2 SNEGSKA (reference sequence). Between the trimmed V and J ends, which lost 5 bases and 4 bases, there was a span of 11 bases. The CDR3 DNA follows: TGCAGTGCTTCCAGACGGGGCACTGAAGCTTTCTTT. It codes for CSASRRGTEAFF.

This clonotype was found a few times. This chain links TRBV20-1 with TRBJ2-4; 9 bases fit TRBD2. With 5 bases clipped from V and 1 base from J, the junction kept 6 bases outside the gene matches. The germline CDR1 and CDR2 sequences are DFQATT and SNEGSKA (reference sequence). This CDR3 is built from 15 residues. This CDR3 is CSAALAGRAKNIQYF. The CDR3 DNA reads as TGCAGTGCTGCCCTAGCGGGGCGGGCCAAAAACATTCAGTACTTC.

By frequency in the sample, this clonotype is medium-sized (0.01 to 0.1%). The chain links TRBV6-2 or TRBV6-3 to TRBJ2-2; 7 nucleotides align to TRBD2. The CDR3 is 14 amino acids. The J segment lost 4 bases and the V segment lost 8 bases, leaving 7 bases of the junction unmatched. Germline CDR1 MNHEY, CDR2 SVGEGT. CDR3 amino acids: CASHVLAGTGELFF. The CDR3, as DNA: TGTGCCAGCCACGTCTTAGCGGGCACCGGGGAGCTGTTTTTT.

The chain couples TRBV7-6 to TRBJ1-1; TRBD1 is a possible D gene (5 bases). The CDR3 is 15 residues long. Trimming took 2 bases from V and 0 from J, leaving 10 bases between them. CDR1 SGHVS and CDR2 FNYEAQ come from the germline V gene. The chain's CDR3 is CASSLPDSLNTEAFF. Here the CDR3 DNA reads TGTGCCAGCAGCTTACCAGACAGTTTGAACACTGAAGCTTTCTTT.

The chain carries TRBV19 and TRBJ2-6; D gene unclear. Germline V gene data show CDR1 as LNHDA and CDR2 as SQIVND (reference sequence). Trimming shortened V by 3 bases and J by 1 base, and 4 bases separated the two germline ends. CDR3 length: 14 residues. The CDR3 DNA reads TGTGCCAGTAGTATGGTGTCTGGGGCCAACGTCCTGACTTTC. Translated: CASSMVSGANVLTF.

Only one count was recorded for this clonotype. CDR3 bases: TGTGCCACCGGGAACAGGGGCCCGGAGACCCAGTACTTC. Translation gives CATGNRGPETQYF. The J gene is TRBJ2-5, the V gene TRBV6-2 or TRBV6-3; 7 nucleotides agree with TRBD1. The CDR3 length is 13 residues. CDR1 is MNHEY and CDR2 is SVGEGT in the germline V gene. V lost 10 bases, J lost 5 bases, and 10 bases stayed unmatched.

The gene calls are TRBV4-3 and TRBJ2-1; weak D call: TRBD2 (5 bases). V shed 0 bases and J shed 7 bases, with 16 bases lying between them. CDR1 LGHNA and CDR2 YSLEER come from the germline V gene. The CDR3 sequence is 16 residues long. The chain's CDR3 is CASSQDLQVPGNEQFF. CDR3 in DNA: TGCGCCAGCAGCCAAGATCTCCAGGTTCCGGGGAATGAGCAGTTCTTC.